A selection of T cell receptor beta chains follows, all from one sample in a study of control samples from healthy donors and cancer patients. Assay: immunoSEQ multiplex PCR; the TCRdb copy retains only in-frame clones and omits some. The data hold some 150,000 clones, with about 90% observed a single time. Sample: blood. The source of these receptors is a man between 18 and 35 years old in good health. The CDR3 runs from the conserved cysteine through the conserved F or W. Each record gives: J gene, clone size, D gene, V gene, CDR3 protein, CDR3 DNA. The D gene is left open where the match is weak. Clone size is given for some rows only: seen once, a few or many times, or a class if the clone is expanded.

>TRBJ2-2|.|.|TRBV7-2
CASSATGGGTGELFF
TGTGCCAGCAGCGCTACAGGGGGGGGCACCGGGGAGCTGTTTTTT
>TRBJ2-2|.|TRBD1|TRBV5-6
CASSSQRGRITGELFF
TGTGCCAGCAGCTCCCAGAGGGGGCGCATTACCGGGGAGCTGTTTTTT
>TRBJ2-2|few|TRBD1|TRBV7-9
CASSPQGASTGELFF
TGTGCCAGCAGCCCACAGGGGGCAAGCACCGGGGAGCTGTTTTTT
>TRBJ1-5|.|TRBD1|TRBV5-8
CASSLYGDRVSNQPQHF
TGTGCCAGCAGCTTGTACGGGGACAGGGTGAGCAATCAGCCCCAGCATTTT
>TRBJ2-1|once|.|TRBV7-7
CASSLGPTKSSYNEQFF
TGTGCCAGCAGCCTCGGGCCGACCAAGAGCTCCTACAATGAGCAGTTCTTC
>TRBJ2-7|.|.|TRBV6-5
CASRGGPSRLWYF
TGTGCCAGCAGGGGGGGACCCTCACGATTGTGGTACTTC
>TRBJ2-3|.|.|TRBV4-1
CASSHDPGRLNSFTDTQYF
TGCGCCAGCAGCCATGATCCGGGACGACTGAATTCCTTCACAGATACGCAGTATTTT
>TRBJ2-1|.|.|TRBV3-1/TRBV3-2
CASSANSGSRGASYYNEQFF
TGTGCCAGCAGCGCTAATTCGGGGAGTCGGGGGGCAAGCTACTACAATGAGCAGTTCTTC
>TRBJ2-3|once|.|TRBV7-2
CASSFGGRGSSTDTQYF
TGTGCCAGCAGCTTCGGAGGTCGGGGTTCTAGCACAGATACGCAGTATTTT
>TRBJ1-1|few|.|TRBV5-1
CASSSGQPPNTEAFF
TGCGCCAGCAGCTCAGGACAGCCTCCGAACACTGAAGCTTTCTTT
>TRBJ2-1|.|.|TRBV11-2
CASSLRGGPDNNEQFF
TGTGCCAGCAGCTTACGTGGGGGGCCAGATAACAATGAGCAGTTCTTC
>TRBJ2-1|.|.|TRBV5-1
CASSLEGFSYNEQFF
TGCGCCAGCAGCTTGGAGGGATTCTCCTACAATGAGCAGTTCTTC
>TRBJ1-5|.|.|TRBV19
CASSEVGGFSNQPQHF
TGTGCCAGTAGTGAGGTGGGAGGGTTTAGCAATCAGCCCCAGCATTTT
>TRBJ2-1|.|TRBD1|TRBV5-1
CASTPWDSIYNEQFF
TGCGCCAGTACCCCTTGGGACAGTATCTACAATGAGCAGTTCTTC
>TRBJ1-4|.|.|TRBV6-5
CASSLTPATNEKLFF
TGTGCCAGCAGTTTGACCCCTGCAACTAATGAAAAACTGTTTTTT
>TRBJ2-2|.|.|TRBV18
CASSPTGRNTGELFF
TGTGCCAGCTCACCAACGGGCAGAAACACCGGGGAGCTGTTTTTT
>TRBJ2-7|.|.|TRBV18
CASSLTDGYEQYF
TGTGCCAGCTCACTAACCGACGGCTACGAGCAGTACTTC
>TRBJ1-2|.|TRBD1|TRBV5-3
CARSLSRDRGLDYGYTF
TGTGCCAGAAGCTTGAGTCGGGACAGGGGATTAGACTATGGCTACACCTTC
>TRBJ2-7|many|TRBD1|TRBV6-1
CASSDRDSGSYEQYF
TGTGCCAGCAGTGATCGGGACAGCGGCTCCTACGAGCAGTACTTC
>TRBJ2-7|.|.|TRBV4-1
CASSQDYASLNYEQYF
TGCGCCAGCAGCCAAGATTACGCGAGCCTAAACTACGAGCAGTACTTC
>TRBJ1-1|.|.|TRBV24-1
CATRVMNTEAFF
TGTGCCACCAGAGTTATGAACACTGAAGCTTTCTTT
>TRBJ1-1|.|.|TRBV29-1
CSVAGWDTEAFF
TGCAGCGTCGCGGGCTGGGACACTGAAGCTTTCTTT
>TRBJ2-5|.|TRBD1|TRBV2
CASKDPTGTETQYF
TGTGCCAGCAAAGATCCGACAGGGACAGAGACCCAGTACTTC
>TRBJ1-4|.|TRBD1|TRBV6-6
CASSLGTGSEKLFF
TGTGCCAGCAGTCTCGGGACAGGGAGCGAAAAACTGTTTTTT
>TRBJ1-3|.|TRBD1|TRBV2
CASRKDRLGNTIYF
TGTGCCAGCAGAAAGGACAGGCTCGGAAACACCATATATTTT
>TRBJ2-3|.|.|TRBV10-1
CASSADSSTDTQYF
TGCGCCAGCAGTGCGGACAGTAGCACAGATACGCAGTATTTT
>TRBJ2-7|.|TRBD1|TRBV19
CASSLDRDYEQYF
TGTGCCAGTAGCCTGGACAGGGACTACGAGCAGTACTTC
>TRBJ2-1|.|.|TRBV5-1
CASSFAGPGNEQFF
TGCGCCAGCAGCTTCGCGGGGCCAGGGAATGAGCAGTTCTTC
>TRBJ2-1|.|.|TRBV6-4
CASSDTWDSYNEQFF
TGTGCCAGCAGTGACACGTGGGACTCCTACAATGAGCAGTTCTTC
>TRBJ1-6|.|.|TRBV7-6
CASSLEGEVHSPLHF
TGTGCCAGCAGCTTAGAGGGGGAAGTACACTCACCCCTCCACTTT
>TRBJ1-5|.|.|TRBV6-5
CASNSPRDGNQPQHF
TGTGCCAGCAACAGCCCGAGGGACGGCAATCAGCCCCAGCATTTT
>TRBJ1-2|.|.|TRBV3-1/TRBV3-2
CASSLGSYGYTF
TGTGCCAGCAGCCTCGGATCCTATGGCTACACCTTC
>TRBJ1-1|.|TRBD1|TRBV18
CASSPTTGQMNTEAFF
TGTGCCAGCTCACCTACGACGGGACAGATGAACACTGAAGCTTTCTTT
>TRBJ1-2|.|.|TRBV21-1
CASSKSLRQAKANYGYTF
TGTGCCAGCAGCAAATCCCTCAGACAGGCCAAGGCTAACTATGGCTACACCTTC
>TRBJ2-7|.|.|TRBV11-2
CASSPLGGANYEQYF
TGTGCCAGCAGCCCCTTAGGGGGGGCCAACTACGAGCAGTACTTC
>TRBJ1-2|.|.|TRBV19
CASSMGMTNYGYTF
TGTGCCAGTAGTATGGGGATGACAAACTATGGCTACACCTTC
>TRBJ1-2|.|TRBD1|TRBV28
CASSPDRAYGYTF
TGTGCCAGCAGCCCCGACAGGGCCTATGGCTACACCTTC
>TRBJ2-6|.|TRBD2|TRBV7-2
CASSLLGLASSGANVLTF
TGTGCCAGCAGCTTACTCGGACTAGCGAGCTCTGGGGCCAACGTCCTGACTTTC
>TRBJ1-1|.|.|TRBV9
CASSAGLNTEAFF
TGTGCCAGCAGCGCTGGCCTAAACACTGAAGCTTTCTTT
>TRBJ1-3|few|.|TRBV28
CASRGRPSGNTIYF
TGTGCCAGCAGGGGGAGGCCCTCTGGAAACACCATATATTTT
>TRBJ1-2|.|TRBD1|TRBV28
CASSSSSGQGTHKLYGYTF
TGTGCCAGCAGCTCTTCTTCGGGACAGGGAACCCATAAACTCTATGGCTACACCTTC
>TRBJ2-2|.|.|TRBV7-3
CASSPYNTGELFF
TGTGCCAGCAGCCCGTATAACACCGGGGAGCTGTTTTTT
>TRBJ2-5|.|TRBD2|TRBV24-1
CATSDPRTSGIPQETQYF
TGTGCCACCAGTGACCCTAGGACTAGCGGGATACCTCAAGAGACCCAGTACTTC
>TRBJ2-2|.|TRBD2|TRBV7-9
CASRILAGAQTGELFF
TGTGCCAGCAGAATACTAGCGGGGGCCCAAACCGGGGAGCTGTTTTTT
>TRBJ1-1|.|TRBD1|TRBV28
CASSLTGTARTEAFF
TGTGCCAGCAGTTTAACAGGGACAGCGAGAACTGAAGCTTTCTTT
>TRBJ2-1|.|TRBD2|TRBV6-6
CASRKTSGGADEQFF
TGTGCCAGCAGGAAGACTAGCGGGGGGGCCGATGAGCAGTTCTTC
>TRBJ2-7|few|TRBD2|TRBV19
CASSLSGATYEQYF
TGTGCCAGTAGTCTTAGCGGGGCCACCTACGAGCAGTACTTC
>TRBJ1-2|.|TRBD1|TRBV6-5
CATGTATYGYTF
TGTGCCACCGGGACAGCAACCTATGGCTACACCTTC
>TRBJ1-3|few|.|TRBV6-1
CASSEATQGLGNTIYF
TGTGCCAGCAGTGAAGCGACACAGGGACTAGGAAACACCATATATTTT
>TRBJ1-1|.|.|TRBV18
CASSPDRKSGAFF
TGTGCCAGCTCCCCGGACAGAAAAAGTGGAGCTTTCTTT
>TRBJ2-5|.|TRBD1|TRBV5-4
CASSSRDRVWETQYF
TGTGCCAGCAGCTCCCGGGACAGGGTATGGGAGACCCAGTACTTC
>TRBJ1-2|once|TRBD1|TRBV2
CASSAQGANYGYTF
TGTGCCAGCAGCGCACAGGGGGCGAACTATGGCTACACCTTC
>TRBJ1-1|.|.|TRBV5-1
CASSLDSFRNTEAFF
TGCGCCAGCAGCTTGGACAGTTTCAGGAACACTGAAGCTTTCTTT
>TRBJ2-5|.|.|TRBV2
CASSDRLPGETQYF
TGTGCCAGCAGTGACAGACTGCCGGGGGAGACCCAGTACTTC
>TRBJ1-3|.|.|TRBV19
CASSIFRSSGNTIYF
TGTGCCAGTAGTATATTCCGTTCCTCTGGAAACACCATATATTTT